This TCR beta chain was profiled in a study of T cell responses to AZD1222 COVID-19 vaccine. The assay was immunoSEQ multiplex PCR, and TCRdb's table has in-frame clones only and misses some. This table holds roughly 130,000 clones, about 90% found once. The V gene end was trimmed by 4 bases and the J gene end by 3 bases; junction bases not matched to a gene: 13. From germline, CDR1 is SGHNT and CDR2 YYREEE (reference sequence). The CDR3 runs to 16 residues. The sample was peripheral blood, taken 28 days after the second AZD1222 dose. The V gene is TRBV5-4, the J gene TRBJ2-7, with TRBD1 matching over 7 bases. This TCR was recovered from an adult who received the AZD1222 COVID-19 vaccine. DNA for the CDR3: TGTGCCAGCAGCCCAGGGGGTGCAGGGGAAAACTACGAGCAGTACTTC. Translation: CASSPGGAGENYEQYF. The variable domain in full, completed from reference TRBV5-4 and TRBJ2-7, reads ETGVTQSPTHLIKTRGQQVTLRCSSQSGHNTVSWYQQALGQGPQFIFQYYREEENGRGNFPPRFSGLQFPNYSSELNVNALELDDSALYLCASSPGGAGENYEQYFGPGTRLTVT.